This TCR beta chain was recovered during a study of T-cell memory formation after mild COVID-19. Study-wide background: Each donor largely had its own TCR clusters.

The CDR3 is 15 residues long. Germline CDR1 and CDR2: SEHNR and FQNEAQ (reference sequence). V shed 5 bases, J shed 3 bases, and the junction held 6 bases outside the gene matches. Study observations and caveats: Later expanders leaned toward CD4+, whereas clones contracting from day 15 to 85 were balanced CD4/CD8. There were some responding clones in pre-infection memory, which suggested that cross-reactive memory had joined.

TCRdb re-analysed the 5' RACE reads in MiXCR, keeping a single row per CDR3 protein. The sample has approximately 150,000 distinct CDR3 sequences, about 14% seen once; the top ten hold roughly 15%. This clonotype has just a few counts. Its antigen is still unknown. The clonotype comes from an adult woman who had mild COVID-19 (a few samples of this study predate the infection). Cell type and time point are not known. Material: PBMCs or a T cell subset sorted from them (not recorded which). This chain links TRBV7-9 with TRBJ1-1; 10 bases are shared with TRBD1. CDR3 amino acids: CASSTLGQGYTEAFF. The DNA for the CDR3 is TGTGCCAGCAGCACCTTGGGACAGGGGTACACTGAAGCTTTCTTT.